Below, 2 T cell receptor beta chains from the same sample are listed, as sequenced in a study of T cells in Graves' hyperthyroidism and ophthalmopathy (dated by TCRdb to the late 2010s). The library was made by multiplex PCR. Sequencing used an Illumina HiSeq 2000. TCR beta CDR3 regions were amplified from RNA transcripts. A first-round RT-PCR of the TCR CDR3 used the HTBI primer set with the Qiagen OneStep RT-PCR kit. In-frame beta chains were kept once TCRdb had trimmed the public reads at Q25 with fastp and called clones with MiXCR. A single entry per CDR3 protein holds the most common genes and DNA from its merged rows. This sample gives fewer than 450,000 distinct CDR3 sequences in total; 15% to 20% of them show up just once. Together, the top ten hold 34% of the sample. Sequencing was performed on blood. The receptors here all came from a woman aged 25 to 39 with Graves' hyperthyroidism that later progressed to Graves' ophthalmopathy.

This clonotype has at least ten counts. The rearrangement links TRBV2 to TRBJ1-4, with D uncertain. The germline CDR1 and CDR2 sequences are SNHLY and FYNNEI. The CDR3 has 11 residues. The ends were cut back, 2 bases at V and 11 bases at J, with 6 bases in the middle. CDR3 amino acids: CASSEREKLFF. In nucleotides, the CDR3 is TGTGCCAGCAGTGAACGGGAGAAACTGTTTTTT.

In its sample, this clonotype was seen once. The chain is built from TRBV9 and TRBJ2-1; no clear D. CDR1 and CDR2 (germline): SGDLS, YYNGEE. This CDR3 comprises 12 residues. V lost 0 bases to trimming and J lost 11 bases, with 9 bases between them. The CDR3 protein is CASSVGSQKQFF. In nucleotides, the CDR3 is TGTGCCAGCAGCGTAGGTTCACAGAAGCAGTTCTTC.